The present TCR beta chain was sequenced within a study of beta chain features in type 1 diabetes. V lost 4 bases to trimming and J lost 2 bases; unmatched junction nucleotides: 7. Germline V gene sequence: CDR1 LNHDA, CDR2 SQIVND (reference sequence). The CDR3 has 15 residues. CD45RO/CCR7/CD25/CD127/CD95/CD27 sorting isolated CD4+ naive, central memory, regulatory and stem cell-like memory cells. Study conclusions and caveats: Patients with type 1 diabetes showed fewer VDJ junction insertions and more deletions. In all four CD4+ subsets, TCRB CDR3 length was significantly, moderately reduced in type 1 diabetes. Whether HLA type affects TCRB rearrangement stayed undetermined in the present work.

As for this clone: Its antigen is undetermined.

The sequenced template was cDNA made from the entire isolated RNA. Measured with immunoSEQ multiplex PCR; TCRdb has only the in-frame clones, and not every one. The sample holds 250,000 to 350,000 clones, about 15% seen once. This TCR came from a man younger than 35 with type 1 diabetes. Material for sequencing was naive CD4+ T cells from blood. The chain links TRBV19 to TRBJ2-7; 8 bases map to TRBD1. The CDR3 is CASSNPGDRTYEQYF. The CDR3 nucleotides read TGTGCCAGTAGTAACCCCGGGGACAGGACCTACGAGCAGTACTTC.